These 6 T cell receptor beta chains were all obtained from the same sample, sequenced in a study of blood T cell repertoires in COVID-19. Clones were sequenced by immunoSEQ multiplex PCR, and TCRdb holds only the in-frame ones, with some missing. Of about 150,000 clones detected, around 79% appear once; the ten largest clones hold over 15%. Source material: PBMCs or T cells enriched from blood (not recorded which). These receptors all stem from a woman aged 70-85 years in a cohort exposed to, infected with or recovered from COVID-19 (not recorded which).

The chain has TRBV5-4 and TRBJ1-3; D gene ambiguous. The CDR3 runs 16 residues. Germline CDR1 SGHNT, CDR2 YYREEE (reference sequence). The germline V and J ends were trimmed by 0 bases and 0 bases, with 10 bases remaining between them. The CDR3 region has the DNA TGTGCCAGCAGCTTGGGAGGTGGAAGCTCTGGAAACACCATATATTTT. Amino acid sequence: CASSLGGGSSGNTIYF.

The chain couples TRBV11-1 to TRBJ2-7; no clear D. The CDR3 extends over 12 amino acids. CDR1 is SGHAT, CDR2 FQDESV, per germline (reference sequence). Trimming pared 11 bases from V and 6 bases from J, leaving 17 bases between. CDR3 DNA sequence: TGTGCCCTTAGCCGCGACGGAATCGAGCAGTACTTC. Its translation: CALSRDGIEQYF.

CDR3 nucleotides: TGTGCCAGTAGGAGACGCGGGGGATATAGCAATCAGCCCCAGCATTTT. Amino acids: CASRRRGGYSNQPQHF. V is TRBV19 and J is TRBJ1-5; perhaps TRBD1 as D (5 bases). Germline V CDR1 and CDR2: LNHDA, SQIVND (reference sequence). Trimming stripped 6 bases from V and 0 bases from J, with 15 bases between. The CDR3 is 16 amino acids.

The rearrangement links TRBV2 to TRBJ2-7; TRBD1 might be the D (6 bases). Per the germline V gene, CDR1 is SNHLY and CDR2 is FYNNEI. The ends were cut back, 6 bases at V and 4 bases at J, with 10 bases in the middle. CDR3 length equals 12 residues. CDR3: CASRRQEYEQYF. The CDR3 bases are TGTGCCAGCAGGAGACAGGAGTACGAGCAGTACTTC.

J is TRBJ2-1 and V is TRBV19; possible D gene TRBD1, 6 bases. The V end was cut by 10 bases, the J end by 9 bases, with 19 bases between. This CDR3 comprises 13 residues. Germline V gene lookup returns CDR1 LNHDA and CDR2 SQIVND (reference sequence). CDR3 sequence: CATNPGEKGEQFF. The CDR3 DNA sequence: TGTGCCACAAATCCAGGGGAAAAGGGTGAGCAGTTCTTC.

The J gene is TRBJ2-3, the V gene TRBV4-2; 9 nucleotides agree with TRBD1. The V and J ends lost 1 base and 5 bases, in that order; junction bases with no gene match: 10. This CDR3 region has 17 residues. From germline, CDR1 is LGHNA and CDR2 YNFKEQ. In nucleotides, the CDR3 is TGTGCCAGCAGCCAAGGATCGGGACAGGGACGAGGAGATACGCAGTATTTT. It specifies CASSQGSGQGRGDTQYF.